This section outlines one T cell receptor beta chain sequence together with its context. Its antigen is unknown. The sample belongs to a study of CD8 T cells in ankylosing spondylitis. Study-wide points: For ankylosing spondylitis blood, a TCR beta motif of fewer than 10 highly homologous variants appeared characteristic. With a CD8+ phenotype, disease-linked clones were relatively rare in peripheral blood. From matched ankylosing spondylitis synovial fluid, disease-linked clones were reportedly recovered at significantly enriched levels. Before this, some motif variants had been reported in reactive arthritis synovial fluid and blood.

Making the TCR beta libraries involved quantitative 5'-RACE with molecular barcodes. A single record per CDR3 protein comes from TCRdb applying MiXCR to the 5' RACE reads. The repertoire holds roughly 470,000 distinct CDR3 sequences, with 20% to 30% as singletons. The CDR3 has 13 amino acids. The germline CDR1 and CDR2 sequences are SEHNR and FQNEAQ (reference sequence). Trimming stripped 1 base from V and 8 bases from J, with 10 bases between. The chain joins TRBV7-9 to TRBJ2-3, with D unclear. The clonotype originates from a male donor with ankylosing spondylitis. Sequenced material: blood, either unsorted or a sorted T cell fraction (not recorded which). For the CDR3, the DNA is TGTGCCAGCAGCTTAGGCCAGTCGAGTACGCAGTATTTT. The encoded protein is CASSLGQSSTQYF. Looking up the rest from reference TRBV7-9 and TRBJ2-3 gives the full variable domain: DTGVSQNPRHKITKRGQNVTFRCDPISEHNRLYWYRQTLGQGPEFLTYFQNEAQLEKSRLLSDRFSAERPKGSFSTLEIQRTEQGDSAMYLCASSLGQSSTQYFGPGTRLTVL.